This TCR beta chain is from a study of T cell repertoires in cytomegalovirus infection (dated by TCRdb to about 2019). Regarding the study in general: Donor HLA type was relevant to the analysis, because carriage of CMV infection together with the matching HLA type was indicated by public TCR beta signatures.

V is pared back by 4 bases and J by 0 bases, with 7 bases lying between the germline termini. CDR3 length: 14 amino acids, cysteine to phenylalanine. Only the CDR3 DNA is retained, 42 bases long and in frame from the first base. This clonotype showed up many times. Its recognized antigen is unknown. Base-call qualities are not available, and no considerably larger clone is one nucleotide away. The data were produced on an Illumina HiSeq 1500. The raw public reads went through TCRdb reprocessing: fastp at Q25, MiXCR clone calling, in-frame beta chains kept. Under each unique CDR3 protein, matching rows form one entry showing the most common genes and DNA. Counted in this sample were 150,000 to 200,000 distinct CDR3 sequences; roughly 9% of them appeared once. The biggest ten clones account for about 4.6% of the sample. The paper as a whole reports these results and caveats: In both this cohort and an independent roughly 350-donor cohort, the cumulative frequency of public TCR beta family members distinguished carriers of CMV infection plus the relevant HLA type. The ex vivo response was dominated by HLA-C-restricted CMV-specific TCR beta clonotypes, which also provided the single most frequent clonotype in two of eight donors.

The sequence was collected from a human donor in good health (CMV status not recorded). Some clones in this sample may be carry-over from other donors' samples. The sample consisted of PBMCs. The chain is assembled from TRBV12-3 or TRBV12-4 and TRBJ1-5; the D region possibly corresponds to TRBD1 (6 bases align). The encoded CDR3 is CASSSQGSNQPQHF. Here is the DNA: TGTGCCAGCAGTTCACAGGGTAGCAATCAGCCCCAGCATTTT.